This T cell receptor (beta chain) was identified in a study of blood T cell repertoires in COVID-19. About the study: Sites in the United States, Italy and Spain provided acute and convalescent COVID-19 samples.

Germline V CDR1 and CDR2: SNHLY, FYNNEI. Trimming took 5 bases from V and 5 from J; bases not matched to a gene: 6. The CDR3 runs to 15 residues. The assay was immunoSEQ multiplex PCR, and TCRdb's table has in-frame clones only and misses some. The table shows tens of thousands of clones, with around four fifths occurring only once. This chain joins TRBV2 and TRBJ1-6, with 7 bases aligning to TRBD1. This clonotype originated in a man aged 70-80 years with acute or convalescent COVID-19. The specimen sequenced was peripheral blood. The CDR3 reads CASSPGQSNNSPLHF. The CDR3 DNA reads TGTGCCAGCAGTCCGGGACAGTCCAATAATTCACCCCTCCACTTT.